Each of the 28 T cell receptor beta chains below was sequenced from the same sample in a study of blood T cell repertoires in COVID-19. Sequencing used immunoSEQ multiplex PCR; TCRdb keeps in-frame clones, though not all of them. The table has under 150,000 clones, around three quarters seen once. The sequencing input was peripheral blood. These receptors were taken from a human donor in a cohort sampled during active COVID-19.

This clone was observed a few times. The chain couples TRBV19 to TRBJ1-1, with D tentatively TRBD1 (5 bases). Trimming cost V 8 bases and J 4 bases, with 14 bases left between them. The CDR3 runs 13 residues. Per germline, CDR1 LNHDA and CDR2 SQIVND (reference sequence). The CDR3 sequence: CASVSGGFTEAFF. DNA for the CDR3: TGTGCCAGTGTCAGCGGGGGGTTCACTGAAGCTTTCTTT.

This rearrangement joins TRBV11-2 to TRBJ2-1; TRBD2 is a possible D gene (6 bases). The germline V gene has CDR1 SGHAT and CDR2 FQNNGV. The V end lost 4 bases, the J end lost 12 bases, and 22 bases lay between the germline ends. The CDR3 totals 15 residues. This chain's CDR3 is CASSYGGEQTMMQFF. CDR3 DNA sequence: TGTGCCAGCAGCTACGGGGGAGAACAAACAATGATGCAGTTCTTC.

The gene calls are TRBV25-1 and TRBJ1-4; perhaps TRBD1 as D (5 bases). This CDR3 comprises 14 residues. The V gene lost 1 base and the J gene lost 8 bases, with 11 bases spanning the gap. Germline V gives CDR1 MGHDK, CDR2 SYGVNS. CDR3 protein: CASSEFREEEKLFF. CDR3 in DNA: TGTGCCAGCAGTGAATTCAGGGAGGAAGAAAAACTGTTTTTT.

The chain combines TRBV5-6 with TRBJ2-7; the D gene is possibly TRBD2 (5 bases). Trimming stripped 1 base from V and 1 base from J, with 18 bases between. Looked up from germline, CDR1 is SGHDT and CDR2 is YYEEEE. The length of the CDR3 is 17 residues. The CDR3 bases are TGTGCCAGCAGCTTGCCGGGGTACGGGGTTAGTTCCTACGAGCAGTACTTC. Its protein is CASSLPGYGVSSYEQYF.

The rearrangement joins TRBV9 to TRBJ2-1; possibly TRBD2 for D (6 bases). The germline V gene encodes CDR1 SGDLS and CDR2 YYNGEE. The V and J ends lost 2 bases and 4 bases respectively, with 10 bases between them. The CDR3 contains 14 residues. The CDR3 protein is CASSVEGLYNEQFF. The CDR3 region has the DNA TGTGCCAGCAGCGTGGAGGGACTGTACAATGAGCAGTTCTTC.

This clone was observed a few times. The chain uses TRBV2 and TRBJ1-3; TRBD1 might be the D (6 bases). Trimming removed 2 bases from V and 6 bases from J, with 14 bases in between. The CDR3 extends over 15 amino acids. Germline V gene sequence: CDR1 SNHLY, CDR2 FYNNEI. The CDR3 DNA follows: TGTGCCAGCAGTGAAAACAGGGACGAGGTAAACACCATATATTTT. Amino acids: CASSENRDEVNTIYF.

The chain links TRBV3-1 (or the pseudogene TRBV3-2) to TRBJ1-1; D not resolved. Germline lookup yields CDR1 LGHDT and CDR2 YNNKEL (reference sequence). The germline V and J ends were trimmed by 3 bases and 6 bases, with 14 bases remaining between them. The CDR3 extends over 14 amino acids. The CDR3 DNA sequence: TGTGCCAGCAGCCAGGAGACGGCCGGGGCTGAAGCTTTCTTT. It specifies CASSQETAGAEAFF.

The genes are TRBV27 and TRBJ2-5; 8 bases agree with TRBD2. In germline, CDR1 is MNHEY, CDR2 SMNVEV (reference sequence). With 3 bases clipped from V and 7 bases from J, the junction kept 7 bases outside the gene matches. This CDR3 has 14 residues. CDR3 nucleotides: TGTGCCAGCAGTTTCGGGGGGGGTGGTGGGACCCAGTACTTC. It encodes CASSFGGGGGTQYF.

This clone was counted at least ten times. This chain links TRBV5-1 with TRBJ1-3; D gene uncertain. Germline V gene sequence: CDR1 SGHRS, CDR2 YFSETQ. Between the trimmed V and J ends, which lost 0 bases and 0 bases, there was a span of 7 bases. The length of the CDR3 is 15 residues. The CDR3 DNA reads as TGCGCCAGCAGCTTGGACGGGAGCTCTGGAAACACCATATATTTT. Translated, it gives CASSLDGSSGNTIYF.

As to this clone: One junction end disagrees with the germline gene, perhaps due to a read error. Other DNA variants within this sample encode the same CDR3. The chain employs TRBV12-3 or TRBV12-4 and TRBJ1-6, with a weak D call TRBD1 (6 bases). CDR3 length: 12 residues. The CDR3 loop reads CASRLTGTPLHF. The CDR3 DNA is TGTGCCAGCAGACTGACCGGGACACCTCTCCACTTT.

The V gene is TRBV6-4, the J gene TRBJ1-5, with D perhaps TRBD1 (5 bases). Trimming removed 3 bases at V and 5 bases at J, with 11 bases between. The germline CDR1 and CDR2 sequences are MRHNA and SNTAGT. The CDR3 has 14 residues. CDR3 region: CASSEGGGHQPQHF. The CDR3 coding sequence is TGTGCCAGCAGTGAGGGGGGAGGCCATCAGCCCCAGCATTTT.

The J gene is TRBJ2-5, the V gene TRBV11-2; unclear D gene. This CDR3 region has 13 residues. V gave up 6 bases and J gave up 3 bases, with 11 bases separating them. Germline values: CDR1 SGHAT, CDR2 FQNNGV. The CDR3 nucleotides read TGTGCCAGCAGTATCCAGCGAAAAGAGACCCAGTACTTC. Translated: CASSIQRKETQYF. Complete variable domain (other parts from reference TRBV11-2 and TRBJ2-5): EAGVAQSPRYKIIEKRQSVAFWCNPISGHATLYWYQQILGQGPKLLIQFQNNGVVDDSQLPKDRFSAERLKGVDSTLKIQPAKLEDSAVYLCASSIQRKETQYFGPGTRLLVL.

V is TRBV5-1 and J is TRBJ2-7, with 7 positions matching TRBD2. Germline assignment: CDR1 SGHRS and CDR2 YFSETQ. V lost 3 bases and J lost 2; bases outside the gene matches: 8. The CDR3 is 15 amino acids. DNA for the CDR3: TGCGCCAGCAGCTCGGGAGGTGGACCGACCTACGAGCAGTACTTC. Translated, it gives CASSSGGGPTYEQYF.

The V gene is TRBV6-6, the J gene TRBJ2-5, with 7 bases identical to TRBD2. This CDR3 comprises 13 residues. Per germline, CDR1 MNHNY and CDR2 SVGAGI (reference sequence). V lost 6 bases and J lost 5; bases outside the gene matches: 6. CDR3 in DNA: TGTGCCAGCAGCTTTAACGGGGGGGAGACCCAGTACTTC. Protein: CASSFNGGETQYF.

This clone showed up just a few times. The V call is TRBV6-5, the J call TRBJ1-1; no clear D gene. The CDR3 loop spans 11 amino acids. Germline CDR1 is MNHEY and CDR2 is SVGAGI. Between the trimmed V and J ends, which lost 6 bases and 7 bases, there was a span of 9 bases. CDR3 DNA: TGTGCCAGCAGCACACACTATGAAGCTTTCTTT. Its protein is CASSTHYEAFF.

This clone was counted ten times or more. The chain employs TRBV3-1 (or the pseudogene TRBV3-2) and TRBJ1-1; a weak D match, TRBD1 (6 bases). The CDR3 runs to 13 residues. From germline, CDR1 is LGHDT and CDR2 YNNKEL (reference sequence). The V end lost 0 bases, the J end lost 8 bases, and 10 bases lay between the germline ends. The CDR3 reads CASSQERGTEAFF. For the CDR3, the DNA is TGTGCCAGCAGCCAAGAAAGGGGGACCGAAGCTTTCTTT.

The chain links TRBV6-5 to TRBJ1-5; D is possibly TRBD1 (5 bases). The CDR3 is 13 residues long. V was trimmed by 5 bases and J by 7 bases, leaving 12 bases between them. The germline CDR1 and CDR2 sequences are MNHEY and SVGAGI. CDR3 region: CASSPGLRQPQHF. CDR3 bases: TGTGCCAGCAGTCCAGGGTTACGGCAGCCCCAGCATTTT.

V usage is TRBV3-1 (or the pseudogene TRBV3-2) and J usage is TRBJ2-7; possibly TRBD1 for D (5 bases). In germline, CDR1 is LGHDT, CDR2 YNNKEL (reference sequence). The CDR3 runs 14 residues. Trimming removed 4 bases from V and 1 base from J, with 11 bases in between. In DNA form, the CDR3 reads TGTGCCAGCAGCCCCCTGGGGCTGTCCTACGAGCAGTACTTC. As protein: CASSPLGLSYEQYF.

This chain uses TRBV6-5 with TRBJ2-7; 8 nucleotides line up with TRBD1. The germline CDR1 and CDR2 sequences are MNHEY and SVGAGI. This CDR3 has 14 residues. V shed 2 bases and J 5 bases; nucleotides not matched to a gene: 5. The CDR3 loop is CASSYPAGGHEQYF. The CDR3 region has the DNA TGTGCCAGCAGTTACCCGGCAGGGGGCCACGAGCAGTACTTC.

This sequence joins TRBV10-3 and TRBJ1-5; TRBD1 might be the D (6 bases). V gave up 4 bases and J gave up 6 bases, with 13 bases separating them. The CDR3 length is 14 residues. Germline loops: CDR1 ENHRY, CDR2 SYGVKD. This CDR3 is CAISATGLGQPQHF. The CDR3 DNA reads TGTGCCATCAGTGCCACAGGGTTAGGTCAGCCCCAGCATTTT.

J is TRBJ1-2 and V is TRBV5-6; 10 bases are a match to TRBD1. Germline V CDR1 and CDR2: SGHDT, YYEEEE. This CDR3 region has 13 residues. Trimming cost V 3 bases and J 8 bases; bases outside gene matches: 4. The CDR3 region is CASSSGQGEGYTF. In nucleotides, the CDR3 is TGTGCCAGCAGCTCAGGACAGGGGGAAGGCTACACCTTC.

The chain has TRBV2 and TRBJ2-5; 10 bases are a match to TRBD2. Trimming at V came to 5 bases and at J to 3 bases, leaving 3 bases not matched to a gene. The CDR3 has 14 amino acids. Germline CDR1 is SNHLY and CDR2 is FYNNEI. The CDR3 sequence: CASSPSGGEETQYF. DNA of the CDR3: TGTGCCAGCAGTCCTAGCGGGGGTGAAGAGACCCAGTACTTC. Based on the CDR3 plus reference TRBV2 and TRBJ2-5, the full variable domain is EPEVTQTPSHQVTQMGQEVILRCVPISNHLYFYWYRQILGQKVEFLVSFYNNEISEKSEIFDDQFSVERPDGSNFTLKIRSTKLEDSAMYFCASSPSGGEETQYFGPGTRLLVL.

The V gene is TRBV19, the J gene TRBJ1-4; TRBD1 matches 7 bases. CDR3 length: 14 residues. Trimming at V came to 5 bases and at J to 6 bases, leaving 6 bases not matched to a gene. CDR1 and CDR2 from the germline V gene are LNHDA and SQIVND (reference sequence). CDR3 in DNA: TGTGCCAGTAGTCAGACAGGGAAGGATGAAAAACTGTTTTTT. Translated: CASSQTGKDEKLFF.

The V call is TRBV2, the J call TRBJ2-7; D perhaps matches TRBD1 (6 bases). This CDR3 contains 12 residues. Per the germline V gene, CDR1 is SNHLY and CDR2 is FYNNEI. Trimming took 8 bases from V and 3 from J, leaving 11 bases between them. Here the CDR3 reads CASYTGYYEQYF. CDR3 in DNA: TGTGCCAGCTACACAGGGTACTACGAGCAGTACTTC.

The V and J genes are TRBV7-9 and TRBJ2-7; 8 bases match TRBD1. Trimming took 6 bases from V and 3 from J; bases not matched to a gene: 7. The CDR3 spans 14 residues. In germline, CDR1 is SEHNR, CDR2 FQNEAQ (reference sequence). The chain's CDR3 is CASSWGTGIYEQYF. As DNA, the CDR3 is TGTGCCAGCAGTTGGGGGACAGGCATCTACGAGCAGTACTTC.

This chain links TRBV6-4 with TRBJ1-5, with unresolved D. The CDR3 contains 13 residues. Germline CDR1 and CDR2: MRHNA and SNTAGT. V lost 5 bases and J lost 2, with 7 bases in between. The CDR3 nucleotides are TGTGCCAGCAGTACAGATGGCAATCAGCCCCAGCATTTT. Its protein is CASSTDGNQPQHF.

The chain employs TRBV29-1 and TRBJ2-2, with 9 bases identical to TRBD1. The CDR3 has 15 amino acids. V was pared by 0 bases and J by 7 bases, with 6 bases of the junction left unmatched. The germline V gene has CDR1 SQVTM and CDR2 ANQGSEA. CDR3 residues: CSVEETDRGFGELFF. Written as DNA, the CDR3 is TGCAGCGTTGAAGAGACGGACAGGGGATTCGGGGAGCTGTTTTTT.

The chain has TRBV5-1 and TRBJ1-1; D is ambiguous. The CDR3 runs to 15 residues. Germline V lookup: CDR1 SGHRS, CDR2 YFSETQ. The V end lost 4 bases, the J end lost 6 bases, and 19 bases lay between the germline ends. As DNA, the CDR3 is TGCGCCAGCAGCCCCTCGGGCGAGGGTTGGGCTGAAGCTTTCTTT. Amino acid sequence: CASSPSGEGWAEAFF.